A single sample gave rise to the 29 T cell receptor beta chains below, sequenced in a study of T cell responses to AZD1222 COVID-19 vaccine. This table comes from immunoSEQ multiplex PCR, and its TCRdb copy is limited to in-frame clones, with some not included. The sample includes roughly 140,000 clones, 88% of them seen just once. Material: peripheral blood, obtained after recovery from COVID-19. These receptors originate from an adult who had recovered from COVID-19.

This rearrangement joins TRBV6-2 or TRBV6-3 to TRBJ2-7, with 9 positions matching TRBD2. V gave up 6 bases and J gave up 4 bases; unmatched junction bases: 7. This CDR3 contains 14 residues. In germline, CDR1 is MNHEY, CDR2 SVGEGT. CDR3 amino acids: CASRPSGALYEQYF. As DNA, the CDR3 is TGTGCCAGCAGACCTAGCGGGGCCCTATACGAGCAGTACTTC.

The chain links TRBV9 to TRBJ1-2; unclear D gene. V lost 2 bases to trimming and J lost 7 bases, with 15 bases between them. CDR3 length: 14 amino acids. Germline CDR1 SGDLS, CDR2 YYNGEE. CDR3 loop: CASSVSQTALGYTF. CDR3 nucleotides: TGTGCCAGCAGCGTCTCGCAGACGGCGCTTGGCTACACCTTC.

This clone was picked up one time. The rearrangement joins TRBV6-2 or TRBV6-3 to TRBJ2-1, with TRBD1 identical over 9 bases. Germline CDR1 and CDR2: MNHEY and SVGEGT. CDR3 size: 14 residues. V gave up 6 bases and J gave up 7 bases; unmatched junction bases: 7. This CDR3 is CASSLTGGRNEQFF. As DNA, the CDR3 is TGTGCCAGCAGCTTGACAGGGGGAAGGAATGAGCAGTTCTTC.

This clone appeared once. The chain is built from TRBV6-1 and TRBJ2-7; a weak D match, TRBD1 (6 bases). Germline V gene data show CDR1 as MNHNS and CDR2 as SASEGT. Trimming stripped 7 bases from V and 0 bases from J, with 13 bases between. The CDR3 consists of 14 residues. CDR3 loop: CASTRDTGSYEQYF. DNA for the CDR3: TGTGCCAGCACTCGGGACACTGGCTCCTACGAGCAGTACTTC.

V gene TRBV19 combines with J gene TRBJ1-3; perhaps TRBD1 as D (5 bases). Per germline, CDR1 LNHDA and CDR2 SQIVND (reference sequence). The V end was cut by 7 bases, the J end by 9 bases, with 16 bases between. This CDR3 comprises 13 residues. CDR3 in DNA: TGTGCCAGTACACCCCTGGGGGTCGGCACCATATATTTT. Amino acid sequence: CASTPLGVGTIYF.

V gene TRBV19 combines with J gene TRBJ1-6; no firm D call. The CDR3 extends over 17 amino acids. With 5 bases removed from V and 0 bases from J, the gap between germline ends came to 14 bases. Germline CDR1 reads LNHDA; CDR2 reads SQIVND (reference sequence). The CDR3 nucleotides read TGTGCCAGTAGTTTGCGGACCGTAATCTCCTATAATTCACCCCTCCACTTT. Protein: CASSLRTVISYNSPLHF.

This chain joins TRBV19 and TRBJ1-4, with TRBD1 matching over 7 bases. The germline V gene has CDR1 LNHDA and CDR2 SQIVND (reference sequence). The J segment lost 8 bases and the V segment lost 4 bases, leaving 7 bases of the junction unmatched. The CDR3 has 14 amino acids. DNA for the CDR3: TGTGCCAGTAGTACGACAGGGCTTGGGGAAAAACTGTTTTTT. This encodes CASSTTGLGEKLFF.

The chain combines TRBV18 with TRBJ2-1, with a possible D match to TRBD1 (6 bases). The CDR3 has 15 residues. Between the trimmed V and J ends, which lost 1 base and 4 bases, there was a span of 11 bases. From germline, CDR1 is KGHSH and CDR2 LQKENI. The CDR3 region has the DNA TGTGCCAGCTCACCACGGGGGCTCCCTTACAATGAGCAGTTCTTC. Amino acid sequence: CASSPRGLPYNEQFF.

This chain connects TRBV6-6 to TRBJ1-2, with 7 bases matching TRBD1. This CDR3 spans 14 amino acids. Germline-derived CDR1 and CDR2 are MNHNY and SVGAGI (reference sequence). V lost 7 bases and J lost 4; bases outside the gene matches: 9. The CDR3 here is CASTTGTVLYGYTF. The CDR3, as DNA: TGTGCCAGCACCACGGGGACAGTCCTCTATGGCTACACCTTC.

The chain uses TRBV14 and TRBJ1-4; tentatively, D is TRBD1 (5 bases). Trimming removed 1 base at V and 2 bases at J, with 14 bases between. Germline CDR1 and CDR2: SGHDN and FVKESK. The CDR3 loop spans 17 amino acids. CDR3 DNA sequence: TGTGCCAGCAGCCAAGCATTAGGACACCTCACTAATGAAAAACTGTTTTTT. This gives the protein CASSQALGHLTNEKLFF.

V gene TRBV5-6 combines with J gene TRBJ2-7; 7 bases align to TRBD1. CDR1 SGHDT and CDR2 YYEEEE come from the germline V gene. CDR3 length equals 14 residues. Trimming took 0 bases from V and 7 from J; bases not matched to a gene: 7. The CDR3, as DNA: TGTGCCAGCAGCTTGGTGGCAGGGGGAGTGGAGCAGTACTTC. It is translated as CASSLVAGGVEQYF.

The chain carries TRBV29-1 and TRBJ1-2; tentatively, D is TRBD1 (6 bases). This CDR3 has 13 amino acids. Between the trimmed V and J ends, which lost 7 bases and 2 bases, there was a span of 14 bases. Germline values: CDR1 SQVTM, CDR2 ANQGSEA. The CDR3 DNA follows: TGCAGCGCTTCCGGGGGCACCAACTATGGCTACACCTTC. This sequence encodes CSASGGTNYGYTF.

The chain combines TRBV7-9 with TRBJ1-1; 10 bases align to TRBD1. CDR1 and CDR2 from the germline V gene are SEHNR and FQNEAQ (reference sequence). With V trimmed by 5 bases and J by 1 base, 7 bases remained unmatched. The CDR3 has 16 residues. The CDR3 coding sequence is TGTGCCAGCAGCCCCGGACAGGGGGTTAAGAACACTGAAGCTTTCTTT. Its translation is CASSPGQGVKNTEAFF.

The CDR3 region is CASRLDGVLFGYGYTF. The CDR3 nucleotides read TGTGCCAGCAGGTTGGACGGAGTCCTCTTTGGCTATGGCTACACCTTC. This chain connects TRBV2 to TRBJ1-2; no clear D gene. This CDR3 contains 16 residues. Germline V gene lookup returns CDR1 SNHLY and CDR2 FYNNEI. V lost 6 bases to trimming and J lost 4 bases, with 21 bases between them.

This clone was counted a few times. This chain uses TRBV19 with TRBJ1-2; D gene unclear. The V and J ends lost 1 base and 8 bases respectively, with 17 bases between them. The CDR3 consists of 15 residues. Germline V gene sequence: CDR1 LNHDA, CDR2 SQIVND (reference sequence). CDR3 sequence (DNA): TGTGCCAGTAGTATAGTTGCCAGACCCGCTATCGGCTACACCTTC. Amino acid sequence: CASSIVARPAIGYTF. Together with reference TRBV19 and TRBJ1-2, the CDR3 gives the full variable domain: DGGITQSPKYLFRKEGQNVTLSCEQNLNHDAMYWYRQDPGQGLRLIYYSQIVNDFQKGDIAEGYSVSREKKESFPLTVTSAQKNPTAFYLCASSIVARPAIGYTFGSGTRLTVV.

The sample holds one count of this clone. V usage is TRBV4-2 and J usage is TRBJ1-4; D perhaps matches TRBD1 (5 bases). The CDR3 extends over 15 amino acids. Per the germline V gene, CDR1 is LGHNA and CDR2 is YNFKEQ. Trimming left V 3 bases short and J 6 bases short, with 14 bases between. CDR3 coding DNA: TGTGCCAGCAGCCAGGAACCAGGGATATATGAAAAACTGTTTTTT. Translation: CASSQEPGIYEKLFF.

V and J are TRBV18 and TRBJ2-4; D call uncertain. Trimming took off 0 bases at V and 0 bases at J, with 6 bases between the two ends. This CDR3 has 15 amino acids. Germline CDR1 reads KGHSH; CDR2 reads LQKENI. CDR3 sequence (DNA): TGTGCCAGCTCACCACCTGGGTTAGCCAAAAACATTCAGTACTTC. Residues: CASSPPGLAKNIQYF.

The chain employs TRBV24-1 and TRBJ2-3, with 13 bases aligning to TRBD2. The CDR3 extends over 13 amino acids. The junction had 3 bases not matched to a gene; V was cut back by 6 bases and J by 10 bases. Per germline, CDR1 KGHDR and CDR2 SFDVKD. The CDR3 spells CATSTLAGGPQYF. CDR3 nucleotides: TGTGCCACCAGTACACTAGCGGGAGGGCCGCAGTATTTT.

The chain is built from TRBV7-9 and TRBJ2-5; TRBD1 matches 9 bases. In germline, CDR1 is SEHNR, CDR2 FQNEAQ (reference sequence). This CDR3 region has 14 residues. Trimming at V came to 10 bases and at J to 3 bases, leaving 9 bases not matched to a gene. DNA of the CDR3: TGTGCCACCTACCCCGGGACAGGGAAAGAGACCCAGTACTTC. Its protein product is CATYPGTGKETQYF.

CDR3 nucleotides: TGTGCCAGCAGCCCAGGAGGGGCCGGTGAGCAGTTCTTC. Residues: CASSPGGAGEQFF. The chain employs TRBV12-3 or TRBV12-4 and TRBJ2-1; D perhaps matches TRBD2 (6 bases). V lost 6 bases, J lost 9 bases, and 15 bases lay in between. The CDR3 spans 13 residues.

CDR3 DNA: TGTGCCATCCTGACAGGGCCTAGAGGGGGCTACACCTTC. It yields the protein CAILTGPRGGYTF. The V and J genes are TRBV2 and TRBJ1-2; 7 positions match TRBD1. This CDR3 comprises 13 residues. V lost 10 bases and J lost 8; bases outside the gene matches: 13. Germline loops: CDR1 SNHLY, CDR2 FYNNEI.

The J gene is TRBJ1-1, the V gene TRBV24-1; TRBD1 matches at 9 bases. Germline CDR1 reads KGHDR; CDR2 reads SFDVKD. This CDR3 contains 16 residues. Unmatched junction bases numbered 8, after V lost 3 bases and J lost 4 bases. CDR3 DNA: TGTGCCACCAGTGATGCGACAGGGGGAGATGCCACTGAAGCTTTCTTT. Translation: CATSDATGGDATEAFF.

The genes are TRBV7-2 and TRBJ1-1; D gene ambiguous. Germline V gene lookup returns CDR1 SGHTA and CDR2 FQGNSA. V was shortened by 5 bases and J by 4 bases, with 11 bases between the two germline ends. There are 13 residues in the CDR3. The CDR3 coding sequence is TGTGCCAGCAGCCTATATGTGGCCACTGAAGCTTTCTTT. Residues: CASSLYVATEAFF.

This clone was detected a few times. This chain uses TRBV28 with TRBJ1-5; D call uncertain. This CDR3 has 11 amino acids. Germline CDR1 MDHEN, CDR2 SYDVKM. V was clipped by 4 bases and J by 5 bases, with 3 bases between them. The CDR3 sequence: CASSSYQPQHF. In DNA form, the CDR3 reads TGTGCCAGCAGTTCCTATCAGCCCCAGCATTTT.

The sample holds one count of this clone. In DNA, the CDR3 is TGTGCCAGCAGTTACTCTGGACAGGGGAATCAGCCCCAGCATTTT. As protein: CASSYSGQGNQPQHF. The rearrangement joins TRBV6-2 or TRBV6-3 to TRBJ1-5; the match to TRBD1 covers 9 bases. Trimming took 0 bases from V and 4 from J; bases not matched to a gene: 1. The germline CDR1 and CDR2 sequences are MNHEY and SVGEGT. CDR3 length equals 15 residues.

V usage is TRBV28 and J usage is TRBJ1-1; D is unclear. From germline, CDR1 is MDHEN and CDR2 SYDVKM. The V and J ends lost 8 bases and 7 bases respectively, with 20 bases between them. This CDR3 has 14 amino acids. CDR3 DNA sequence: TGTGCCAGCCCACGACCCATAGTGGGGAGTGAAGCTTTCTTT. Its protein product is CASPRPIVGSEAFF.

V is TRBV5-1 and J is TRBJ2-7; 10 positions match TRBD1. The V segment lost 3 bases and the J segment 5 bases; nucleotides outside the gene matches: 5. The CDR3 has 14 residues. The germline V gene encodes CDR1 SGHRS and CDR2 YFSETQ. The CDR3 DNA sequence: TGCGCCAGCAGCTCAACGACAGGGGGCCACGAGCAGTACTTC. As protein: CASSSTTGGHEQYF.

This chain connects TRBV9 to TRBJ2-1; a possible D gene is TRBD1 (6 bases). This CDR3 has 15 amino acids. Trimming stripped 0 bases from V and 10 bases from J, with 17 bases between. CDR1 and CDR2 from the germline V gene are SGDLS and YYNGEE. CDR3 coding DNA: TGTGCCAGCAGCGTAGGGGAGCTCCAGGGGATAGAGCAGTTCTTC. Residues: CASSVGELQGIEQFF.

This clone is a singleton in its sample. The chain combines TRBV28 with TRBJ1-1; no definite D call. CDR1 MDHEN and CDR2 SYDVKM come from the germline V gene. The CDR3 extends over 13 amino acids. Trimming took 1 base from V and 1 from J, leaving 4 bases between them. The CDR3 coding sequence is TGTGCCAGCAGTTTATCCGGGAACACTGAAGCTTTCTTT. Protein: CASSLSGNTEAFF.